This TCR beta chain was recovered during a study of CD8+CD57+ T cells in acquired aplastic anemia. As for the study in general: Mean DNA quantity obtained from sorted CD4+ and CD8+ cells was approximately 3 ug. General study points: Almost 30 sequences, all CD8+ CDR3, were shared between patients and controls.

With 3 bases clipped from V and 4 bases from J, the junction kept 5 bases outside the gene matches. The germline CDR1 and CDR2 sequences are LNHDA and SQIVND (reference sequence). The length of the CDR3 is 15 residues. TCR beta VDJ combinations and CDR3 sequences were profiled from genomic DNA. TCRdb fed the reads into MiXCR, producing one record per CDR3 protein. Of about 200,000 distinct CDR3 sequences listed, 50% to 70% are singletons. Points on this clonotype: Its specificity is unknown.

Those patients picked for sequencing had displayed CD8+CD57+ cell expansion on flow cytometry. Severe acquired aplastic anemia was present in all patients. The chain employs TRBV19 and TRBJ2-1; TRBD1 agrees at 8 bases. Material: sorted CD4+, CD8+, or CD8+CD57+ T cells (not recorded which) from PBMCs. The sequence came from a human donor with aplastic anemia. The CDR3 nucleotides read TGTGCCAGTAGTATTCGAGACAGGGGATACAATGAGCAGTTCTTC. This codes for CASSIRDRGYNEQFF. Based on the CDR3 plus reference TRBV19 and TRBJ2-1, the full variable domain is DGGITQSPKYLFRKEGQNVTLSCEQNLNHDAMYWYRQDPGQGLRLIYYSQIVNDFQKGDIAEGYSVSREKKESFPLTVTSAQKNPTAFYLCASSIRDRGYNEQFFGPGTRLTVL.